The rows below give T cell receptor beta chains drawn from one sample of a study of T cell responses to AZD1222 COVID-19 vaccine. Measured with immunoSEQ multiplex PCR; TCRdb has only the in-frame clones, and not every one. The table records fewer than 120,000 clones, 85% to 95% of them present only once. The sequences come from peripheral blood, collected 28 days after the second AZD1222 dose. These receptors were taken from an adult who received the AZD1222 COVID-19 vaccine. The conserved cysteine and the conserved F or W are not part of the CDR3 here. Each record gives: clone size, V gene, CDR3 protein. Clone sizes are given selectively: once, few, many, or a class where the clone is expanded.

clone size: -
V gene: TRBV5-1
CDR3 protein: ASSAAGEASYNEQF

clone size: -
V gene: TRBV28
CDR3 protein: ASSLWAGGETQY

clone size: once
V gene: TRBV6-5
CDR3 protein: ASSYRYGRGNTEAF

clone size: -
V gene: TRBV7-2
CDR3 protein: ASSLLAGAITETQY

clone size: -
V gene: TRBV3-1/TRBV3-2
CDR3 protein: ASSQESLKVAKY

clone size: once
V gene: TRBV11-2
CDR3 protein: ASSLMAIPTDEQF

clone size: -
V gene: TRBV6-6
CDR3 protein: ASSYSGATNEKLF

clone size: -
V gene: TRBV18
CDR3 protein: ASSPLLAGNTGELF

clone size: -
V gene: TRBV5-1
CDR3 protein: ASSPTSAQGYGQY

clone size: -
V gene: TRBV27
CDR3 protein: ASSSYTGGLAEAF

clone size: -
V gene: TRBV9
CDR3 protein: ASSVEASGIKGRVY

clone size: -
V gene: TRBV4-1
CDR3 protein: ASSRGTSGGLITGELF

clone size: -
V gene: TRBV29-1
CDR3 protein: SVEGVNTEAF

clone size: -
V gene: TRBV28
CDR3 protein: ASSIGTYNSPLH

clone size: -
V gene: TRBV6-2/TRBV6-3
CDR3 protein: ASSVNTGELF

clone size: -
V gene: TRBV5-1
CDR3 protein: ASSLGRLLDEQF

clone size: -
V gene: TRBV9
CDR3 protein: ASSHTGEHGYT

clone size: -
V gene: TRBV19
CDR3 protein: ASSMVTGRGGGTGELF

clone size: -
V gene: TRBV7-9
CDR3 protein: ASSLTGLREAYNEQF

clone size: -
V gene: TRBV4-2
CDR3 protein: ASSQDTSGGYEQY

clone size: -
V gene: TRBV3-1/TRBV3-2
CDR3 protein: ASSPLVGHNEQF

clone size: -
V gene: TRBV19
CDR3 protein: ASNFGSLSTEAF

clone size: -
V gene: TRBV3-1/TRBV3-2
CDR3 protein: ASSPRGDSSGNTIY

clone size: -
V gene: TRBV18
CDR3 protein: ASSPRPEPYEQY

clone size: -
V gene: TRBV19
CDR3 protein: ASSIPRRSGANVLT

clone size: -
V gene: TRBV3-1/TRBV3-2
CDR3 protein: ASSQGYSPNTEAF

clone size: -
V gene: TRBV10-2
CDR3 protein: ASSQRGPIQADTQY

clone size: -
V gene: TRBV27
CDR3 protein: ASSRAQGNSPLH

clone size: -
V gene: TRBV14
CDR3 protein: ASSQDKWQSGNTIY

clone size: -
V gene: TRBV25-1
CDR3 protein: ASSEGQGDGANVLT

clone size: -
V gene: TRBV19
CDR3 protein: ASSTGTNTEAF

clone size: -
V gene: TRBV12-3/TRBV12-4
CDR3 protein: ASRGQEDYGYT

clone size: -
V gene: TRBV18
CDR3 protein: ASSPQGADTEAF

clone size: -
V gene: TRBV2
CDR3 protein: ARGQGSDSPLH

clone size: -
V gene: TRBV6-6
CDR3 protein: ASSYSDVYAF

clone size: -
V gene: TRBV5-4
CDR3 protein: ASSLEGRADEAF

clone size: -
V gene: TRBV13
CDR3 protein: ASSFDREGSPLH

clone size: -
V gene: TRBV7-8
CDR3 protein: ASSLDAFSIWVNYGYT

clone size: -
V gene: TRBV29-1
CDR3 protein: SVEGQMNTEAF

clone size: -
V gene: TRBV11-2
CDR3 protein: ASSLDVGGYT

clone size: -
V gene: TRBV7-2
CDR3 protein: ASSLADTPGHYGSIYGYT

clone size: -
V gene: TRBV6-5
CDR3 protein: ASREQGAFYEQY

clone size: -
V gene: TRBV7-9
CDR3 protein: ASSLIGGPTYEQY

clone size: -
V gene: TRBV7-2
CDR3 protein: ASSFRQDSGYT

clone size: -
V gene: TRBV7-9
CDR3 protein: ASSSNEQF

clone size: -
V gene: TRBV9
CDR3 protein: ASSVVPWDRGQGYT

clone size: -
V gene: TRBV7-9
CDR3 protein: ASSQNSGRENTIY

clone size: -
V gene: TRBV4-1
CDR3 protein: ASSAGSYEQY

clone size: -
V gene: TRBV5-1
CDR3 protein: ASSLGRLAGGINEQF

clone size: -
V gene: TRBV13
CDR3 protein: ASSFEGATDTQY

clone size: -
V gene: TRBV19
CDR3 protein: ASSRYGQGVPETQY

clone size: -
V gene: TRBV4-2
CDR3 protein: ASSQENEKLF

clone size: -
V gene: TRBV15
CDR3 protein: ATSRDYQGLSSYNSPLH

clone size: -
V gene: TRBV6-5
CDR3 protein: ASERGNMNTEAF

clone size: -
V gene: TRBV24-1
CDR3 protein: ATSDSKQGSYNEQF